What follows are 15 T cell receptor beta chains derived from one specimen sequenced in a study of shared clonotypes between healthy human individuals. Sequencing was performed with immunoSEQ multiplex PCR; in TCRdb, only in-frame clones are kept and a portion is missing. The sample lists millions of clones, just over 90% occurring once. The sequencing input was naive CD4+ T cells sorted from blood. Subset specified: CD45RA+ positively selected. All receptors derive from a man aged 18 to 30 in good health.

This chain joins TRBV30 and TRBJ2-7; a possible D gene is TRBD1 (6 bases). The CDR3 is 15 residues long. V was pared by 0 bases and J by 1 base, with 13 bases between. Germline V gives CDR1 GTSNPN, CDR2 SVGIG (reference sequence). CDR3 sequence: CAWSVTGIISYEQYF. The DNA for the CDR3 is TGTGCCTGGAGTGTGACAGGTATCATTTCCTACGAGCAGTACTTC.

The sample holds one count of this clone. The chain employs TRBV6-5 and TRBJ1-2; 12 positions match TRBD1. Germline CDR1 MNHEY, CDR2 SVGAGI. V shed 0 bases, J shed 2 bases, and the junction held 1 base outside the gene matches. This CDR3 is built from 16 residues. CDR3 sequence reads: CASSYSGQGANYGYTF. The CDR3 DNA reads TGTGCCAGCAGTTACTCGGGACAGGGGGCGAACTATGGCTACACCTTC.

The CDR3: CASSWTGVMYQPQHF. The CDR3 DNA follows: TGCGCCAGCAGCTGGACAGGGGTTATGTATCAGCCCCAGCATTTT. The V and J genes are TRBV5-1 and TRBJ1-5; 9 bases agree with TRBD1. This CDR3 comprises 15 residues. With 3 bases clipped from V and 5 bases from J, the junction kept 6 bases outside the gene matches. In germline, CDR1 is SGHRS, CDR2 YFSETQ.

The chain carries TRBV25-1 and TRBJ2-1; TRBD1 matches 10 bases. The CDR3 covers 17 residues. Germline CDR1 is MGHDK and CDR2 is SYGVNS. The CDR3 DNA reads as TGTGCTACGGGGGGCAGGAGAGGACAGGGGGAGTACAATGAGCAGTTCTTC. This gives the protein CATGGRRGQGEYNEQFF.

This chain connects TRBV11-2 to TRBJ2-1; tentative D call: TRBD2 (6 bases). Germline V gene data show CDR1 as SGHAT and CDR2 as FQNNGV. Trimming cost V 5 bases and J 3 bases, with 17 bases left between them. The CDR3 is 16 residues long. CDR3 nucleotide sequence: TGTGCCAGCAGCCCCCGGATCGGGCGGGGCTACAATGAGCAGTTCTTC. It encodes CASSPRIGRGYNEQFF.

This chain links TRBV30 with TRBJ2-7; a possible D gene is TRBD2 (5 bases). Germline loops: CDR1 GTSNPN, CDR2 SVGIG (reference sequence). Trimming shortened V by 3 bases and J by 6 bases, and 15 bases separated the two germline ends. This CDR3 is built from 13 residues. The CDR3 region is CAWRLTREGEQYF. DNA of the CDR3: TGTGCCTGGAGACTCACCCGCGAGGGCGAGCAGTACTTC.

This chain connects TRBV2 to TRBJ1-5; tentatively, D is TRBD1 (5 bases). V shed 10 bases and J shed 7 bases, with 32 bases lying between them. Germline CDR1 reads SNHLY; CDR2 reads FYNNEI. CDR3 size: 18 residues. Written as DNA, the CDR3 is TGTGCCAACAGGTCAACTCACAACCGCGATACTTCTAGCCAGCCCCAGCATTTT. It is translated as CANRSTHNRDTSSQPQHF.

The chain has TRBV27 and TRBJ2-7, with 9 bases aligning to TRBD2. Trimming removed 5 bases from V and 3 bases from J; junction bases left unmatched: 8. Germline CDR1 and CDR2: MNHEY and SMNVEV (reference sequence). CDR3 size: 15 residues. The CDR3 sequence is CASSPHRLADYEQYF. The CDR3 DNA follows: TGTGCCAGCAGTCCCCACCGACTAGCGGACTACGAGCAGTACTTC.

The chain has TRBV19 and TRBJ2-3, with D perhaps TRBD1 or TRBD2 (5 bases each). Germline loops: CDR1 LNHDA, CDR2 SQIVND (reference sequence). The CDR3 runs 14 residues. Trimming pared 9 bases from V and 4 bases from J, leaving 17 bases between. CDR3 DNA sequence: TGTGCCAGCTCTGACTTGGGACCAGCAGATACGCAGTATTTT. The encoded protein is CASSDLGPADTQYF.

V gene TRBV7-9 combines with J gene TRBJ2-1; 8 bases match TRBD2. The CDR3 runs 15 residues. V shed 5 bases and J 8 bases; nucleotides not matched to a gene: 11. Germline-derived CDR1 and CDR2 are SEHNR and FQNEAQ (reference sequence). The CDR3 DNA is TGTGCCAGCAGCCCGGGGGGGTTTAGGGCCTATGAGCAGTTCTTC. Its protein is CASSPGGFRAYEQFF.

The chain employs TRBV7-3 and TRBJ2-1; 8 bases match TRBD2. This CDR3 has 15 amino acids. Trimming took 0 bases from V and 2 from J; bases not matched to a gene: 0. Germline V gene lookup returns CDR1 SGHTA and CDR2 FQGTGA. CDR3 residues: CASSLTSGTYNEQFF. In nucleotides, the CDR3 is TGTGCCAGCAGCTTAACTAGCGGGACCTACAATGAGCAGTTCTTC.

This clone was seen only a few times. V and J are TRBV27 and TRBJ1-2; D is ambiguous. Germline assignment: CDR1 MNHEY and CDR2 SMNVEV (reference sequence). The CDR3 spans 14 residues. V shed 3 bases and J shed 8 bases, with 16 bases lying between them. CDR3 in amino acids: CASSLTGEGSGYTF. CDR3 DNA: TGTGCCAGCAGTTTGACTGGGGAGGGTTCGGGCTACACCTTC.

This chain links TRBV6-6 with TRBJ2-3; 8 bases are a match to TRBD2. Germline-derived CDR1 and CDR2 are MNHNY and SVGAGI (reference sequence). The ends lost 0 bases at V and 10 bases at J; junction bases unmatched: 12. The CDR3 consists of 16 residues. CDR3 nucleotide sequence: TGTGCCAGCAGTTACTCCGGGTCAGCGGGAGAGGTGGCGCAGTATTTT. Its protein is CASSYSGSAGEVAQYF.

As regards this clone: In the same sample, other DNA sequences code for this CDR3. CDR3 amino acids: CASSYSGQGASEQYF. The CDR3 DNA sequence: TGTGCCAGCAGTTACTCGGGACAGGGGGCTTCCGAGCAGTACTTC. The chain recombines TRBV6-5 with TRBJ2-7; 12 nucleotides match TRBD1. The CDR3 contains 15 residues. The V and J ends lost 0 bases and 6 bases, in that order; junction bases with no gene match: 3. Germline V gives CDR1 MNHEY, CDR2 SVGAGI.

The J gene is TRBJ2-1, the V gene TRBV25-1; D tentatively reads TRBD1 or TRBD2 (5 bases each). This CDR3 has 14 amino acids. Trimming took off 7 bases at V and 9 bases at J, with 19 bases between the two ends. Looked up from germline, CDR1 is MGHDK and CDR2 is SYGVNS. In nucleotides, the CDR3 is TGTGCCAGCACCGAGGGGTCAAGGGTGGCTGAGCAGTTCTTC. This codes for CASTEGSRVAEQFF. Full variable domain (rest looked up from reference TRBV25-1 and TRBJ2-1): EADIYQTPRYLVIGTGKKITLECSQTMGHDKMYWYQQDPGMELHLIHYSYGVNSTEKGDLSSESTVSRIRTEHFPLTLESARPSHTSQYLCASTEGSRVAEQFFGPGTRLTVL.